Below, 10 T cell receptor beta chains from the same sample are listed, as sequenced in a study of radiation and T cells in renal cell carcinoma. Specified time point: blood 2 weeks post-SBRT. Treatment indicated: 15 Gy SBRT to primary tumor, nephrectomy 4 weeks later. Sequencing used immunoSEQ multiplex PCR; TCRdb keeps in-frame clones, though not all of them. Counted here are tens of thousands of clones, 81% occurring once; the ten biggest clones make up about 33%. The sequencing used blood, collected from a patient whose treatment included radiotherapy and nephrectomy. These receptors came from a man in his 60s with renal cell carcinoma.

The rearrangement uses TRBV6-1 and TRBJ2-3, with 7 positions matching TRBD2. The CDR3 runs to 12 residues. Germline V CDR1 and CDR2: MNHNS, SASEGT. V was pared by 2 bases and J by 11 bases, with 4 bases of the junction left unmatched. This CDR3 reads CASSERTSRQYF. CDR3 in DNA: TGTGCCAGCAGTGAAAGGACTAGTAGGCAGTATTTT.

This chain links TRBV30 with TRBJ1-2; tentative D call: TRBD1 (5 bases). V gave up 2 bases and J gave up 4 bases, with 8 bases separating them. Per germline, CDR1 GTSNPN and CDR2 SVGIG (reference sequence). The CDR3 has 12 residues. CDR3 amino acids: CAWSLDSYGYTF. CDR3 in DNA: TGTGCCTGGAGTCTAGACAGCTATGGCTACACCTTC.

By sample share, this clone is medium-sized. The same CDR3 arises from other DNA sequences in this sample as well. The V gene is TRBV6-5, the J gene TRBJ2-2, with TRBD1 as a possible D gene (5 bases). V was trimmed by 7 bases and J by 7 bases, leaving 16 bases between them. The germline V gene has CDR1 MNHEY and CDR2 SVGAGI. The CDR3 loop spans 14 amino acids. The CDR3: CASTDSMQGGELFF. The CDR3 nucleotides read TGTGCCAGCACCGACTCGATGCAGGGCGGGGAGCTGTTTTTT.

The chain links TRBV7-2 to TRBJ2-3, with unresolved D. The CDR3 is 12 amino acids. Germline values: CDR1 SGHTA, CDR2 FQGNSA. Trimming pared 2 bases from V and 4 bases from J, leaving 4 bases between. Here the CDR3 reads CASSLSSDTQYF. CDR3 DNA: TGTGCCAGCAGCTTATCATCAGATACGCAGTATTTT. The entire variable domain, with the rest obtained from reference TRBV7-2 and TRBJ2-3, is as follows: GAGVSQSPSNKVTEKGKDVELRCDPISGHTALYWYRQSLGQGLEFLIYFQGNSAPDKSGLPSDRFSAERTGGSVSTLTIQRTQQEDSAVYLCASSLSSDTQYFGPGTRLTVL.

V usage is TRBV7-9 and J usage is TRBJ2-3; perhaps TRBD2 as D (5 bases). Germline V gene data show CDR1 as SEHNR and CDR2 as FQNEAQ (reference sequence). V was cut by 0 bases and J by 2 bases, with 12 bases left in between. CDR3 length: 16 residues. The CDR3 loop is CASSLASGGLTDTQYF. The CDR3 DNA sequence: TGTGCCAGCAGCTTAGCTTCAGGCGGACTCACAGATACGCAGTATTTT.

The sample holds one count of this clone. The chain is built from TRBV6-5 and TRBJ1-2, with TRBD1 as a possible D gene (5 bases). The V and J ends lost 6 bases and 4 bases respectively, with 15 bases between them. Germline CDR1 reads MNHEY; CDR2 reads SVGAGI. The CDR3 contains 14 residues. CDR3 nucleotides: TGTGCCAGCAGCGCCGGGACGGAGTTCTATGGCTACACCTTC. Protein product: CASSAGTEFYGYTF.

The V call is TRBV6-6, the J call TRBJ1-1; tentatively, D is TRBD1 (5 bases). Trimming took off 7 bases at V and 5 bases at J, with 17 bases between the two ends. CDR3 length equals 14 residues. Germline V gene sequence: CDR1 MNHNY, CDR2 SVGAGI (reference sequence). CDR3 nucleotide sequence: TGTGCCAGCAAAACGGGGGGATCGGGGACTGAAGCTTTCTTT. Translating gives CASKTGGSGTEAFF.

This rearrangement joins TRBV5-6 to TRBJ2-7; 10 positions match TRBD2. The CDR3 has 14 residues. J lost 11 bases, V lost 4 bases, and 12 bases had no gene match. Germline V gives CDR1 SGHDT, CDR2 YYEEEE. The CDR3 reads CASSPSLLAGDEYF. The CDR3 bases are TGTGCCAGCAGCCCCAGCCTCCTAGCGGGAGATGAGTACTTC.

The J gene is TRBJ2-3, the V gene TRBV9, with D unclear. This CDR3 spans 15 amino acids. The germline V gene has CDR1 SGDLS and CDR2 YYNGEE. Between the trimmed V and J ends, which lost 0 bases and 0 bases, there was a span of 8 bases. The CDR3 loop reads CASSVDVRSTDTQYF. In DNA form, the CDR3 reads TGTGCCAGCAGCGTAGATGTCAGAAGCACAGATACGCAGTATTTT.

The chain has TRBV10-2 and TRBJ1-2; D possibly corresponds to TRBD1 (5 bases). Germline V gives CDR1 WSHSY, CDR2 SAAADI. CDR3 length equals 15 residues. The V end lost 6 bases, the J end lost 6 bases, and 20 bases lay between the germline ends. The CDR3 loop is CASSQEEGRVNGYTF. CDR3 in DNA: TGCGCCAGCAGCCAAGAGGAGGGACGAGTTAATGGCTACACCTTC.